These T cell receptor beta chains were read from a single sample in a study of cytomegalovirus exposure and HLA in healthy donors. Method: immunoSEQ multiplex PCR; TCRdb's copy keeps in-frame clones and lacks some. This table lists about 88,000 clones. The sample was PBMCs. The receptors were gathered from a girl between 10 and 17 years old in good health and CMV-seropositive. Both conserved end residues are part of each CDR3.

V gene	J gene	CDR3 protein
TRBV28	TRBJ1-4	CASGSGNLEATNEKLFF
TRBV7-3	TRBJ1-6	CASSLRPLMDNSPLHF
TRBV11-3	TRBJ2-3	CASSLGVGDRVSDTQYF
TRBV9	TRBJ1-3	CASSVAGQGGDTIYF
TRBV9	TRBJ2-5	CASSPSLADQETQYF
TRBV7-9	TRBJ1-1	CASSSGQGDFF
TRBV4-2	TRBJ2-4	CASSPRGASGGLAKNIQYF
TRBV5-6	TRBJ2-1	CASSFTRGGFNEQFF
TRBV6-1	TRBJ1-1	CASRMEMNTEAFF
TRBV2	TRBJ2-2	CASSEEGLPNTGELFF
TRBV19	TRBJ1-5	CASSSGQPQHF
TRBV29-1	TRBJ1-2	CSVGTGGAAYGYTF
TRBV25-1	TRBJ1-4	CASSEGFETGGEKLFF
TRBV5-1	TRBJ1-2	CASSLDGTGGYTF
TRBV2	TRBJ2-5	CASSEAVLSGGEETQYF
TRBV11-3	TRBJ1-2	CASSLTDRVSGYTF
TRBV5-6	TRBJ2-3	CASSLRLAALTDTQYF
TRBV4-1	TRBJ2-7	CASSLLDRGSYEQYF
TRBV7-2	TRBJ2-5	CASSLATQETQYF
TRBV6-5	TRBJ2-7	CASSGGLAVAYEQYF
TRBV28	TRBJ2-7	CASRLRQVPYEQYF
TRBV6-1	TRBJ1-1	CASSVQENTEAFF
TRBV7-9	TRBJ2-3	CASSRQSSTDTQYF
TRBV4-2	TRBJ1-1	CASSQGWSETEAFF
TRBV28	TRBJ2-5	CASSLSLTSSHLPQETQYF
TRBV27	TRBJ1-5	CASRKRQGHQPQHF
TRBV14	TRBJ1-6	CASSQGPAGIHSPLHF
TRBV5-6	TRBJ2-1	CASSLVDRGYNEQFF
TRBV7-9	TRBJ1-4	CASRREGQNEKLFF
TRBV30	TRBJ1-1	CAWSVAQTGLNTEAFF
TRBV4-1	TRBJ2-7	CASSQDTVYEQYF
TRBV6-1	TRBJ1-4	CASSTGTGGEKLFF
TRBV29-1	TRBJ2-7	CSVEDQGGHEQYF
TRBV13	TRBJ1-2	CASSSPQGTERPGYTF
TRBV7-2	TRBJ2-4	CASSPPGGRNIQYF
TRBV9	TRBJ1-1	CASSSLDRRVNTEAFF
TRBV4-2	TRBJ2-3	CASSQGLAGGSDTQYF
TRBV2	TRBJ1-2	CASSDRGGGGGYTF
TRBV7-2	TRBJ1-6	CASSYRQGRNSPLHF
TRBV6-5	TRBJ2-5	CASSNLRDSQETQYF
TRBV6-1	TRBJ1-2	CASSETRNLAYGYTF
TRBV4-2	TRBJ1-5	CASSQDPAGDNQHQHF
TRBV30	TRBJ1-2	CASAANYGYTF
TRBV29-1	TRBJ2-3	CSVDGAGGPTDTQYF
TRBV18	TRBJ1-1	CASSPGTGRHTEAFF
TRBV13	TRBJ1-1	CASSLGWGERNTEAFF
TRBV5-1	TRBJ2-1	CASSLPVATYNEQFF
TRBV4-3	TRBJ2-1	CASSQDRQYNEQFF
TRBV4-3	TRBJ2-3	CASSQGQGLAWGADTQYF
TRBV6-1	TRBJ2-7	CASSPTGGPVYEQYF
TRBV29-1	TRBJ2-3	CSVGVQGAADTQYF
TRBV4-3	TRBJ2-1	CASSEGHQGGNEQFF
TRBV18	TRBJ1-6	CASSPIGDNSPLHF